This TCR beta chain was identified during a study of STAT3 mutations in large granular lymphocyte leukemia. Worth noting for this clone: Its antigen remains unknown.

Germline V gene sequence: CDR1 SGHTA, CDR2 FQGNSA. The length of the CDR3 is 16 residues. V gave up 1 base and J gave up 0 bases, with 9 bases separating them. Overall study findings and caveats: In several patients, dominant TCR clone burden exceeded STAT3 mutant burden, suggesting STAT3 mutation arose secondarily. Every T-LGLL patient had at least one immunodominant TCRbeta clonotype. After therapy, about 35% of the 18 patients switched clonotypes, all new clones STAT3 wild type. In some patients, a small highly pathogenic clone possibly went undetected.

The assay was immunoSEQ multiplex PCR, and TCRdb's table has in-frame clones only and misses some. The table lists roughly 11,000 clones, 85% of them singletons. The V and J genes are TRBV7-2 and TRBJ2-2; possibly TRBD1 for D (5 bases). The sample comprised peripheral blood mononuclear cells. The receptor's source is a man of 80 years or more with T-cell large granular lymphocyte leukemia. Some clones in this sample may be carry-over from other donors' samples. The CDR3 DNA sequence: TGTGCCAGCAGCTTAGGATGGACACCGAACACCGGGGAGCTGTTTTTT. Translating gives CASSLGWTPNTGELFF.